This T cell receptor beta chain was obtained from a study of blood T cell repertoires in COVID-19. Data came from immunoSEQ multiplex PCR; TCRdb stores just in-frame clones and leaves some out. The sample includes around 20,000 clones, more than 80% seen only once; the top ten take roughly 4.3%. The CDR3 length is 14 residues. Trimming took off 3 bases at V and 5 bases at J, with 13 bases between the two ends. Germline loops: CDR1 MNHNS, CDR2 SASEGT. The chain employs TRBV6-1 and TRBJ1-2, with a weak D call TRBD1 (6 bases). Sequenced sample: peripheral blood. The sequence was obtained from a woman aged 45-59 years with active COVID-19. CDR3 region: CASSDRTGIYGYTF. CDR3 bases: TGTGCCAGCAGTGACAGAACAGGGATTTATGGCTACACCTTC.